Shown below are 24 T cell receptor beta chains from a single sample sequenced in a study of identical twins. TCRdb re-called the 5' RACE reads through MiXCR, storing one row per CDR3 protein. Of approximately 350,000 distinct CDR3 sequences listed, 9% to 15% are singletons. The sample was also linked to a second study, of yellow fever vaccine responses in identical twins.

Sequenced input: CD8+ T cells sorted from blood. Receptor source: a woman younger than 35 in good health.

There are a few counts of this clonotype. The chain employs TRBV28 and TRBJ2-2; 13 nucleotides line up with TRBD2. There are 18 residues in the CDR3. Germline CDR1 MDHEN, CDR2 SYDVKM. Germline trimming cut 5 bases from V and 7 bases from J; bases unmatched to any gene: 13. The CDR3 DNA sequence: TGTGCCAGCAGTCCAACGACTAGCGGGAGGCCCCGGGGCGGGGAGCTGTTTTTT. Translating gives CASSPTTSGRPRGGELFF. The full variable domain, rest sourced from reference TRBV28 and TRBJ2-2, is DVKVTQSSRYLVKRTGEKVFLECVQDMDHENMFWYRQDPGLGLRLIYFSYDVKMKEKGDIPEGYSVSREKKERFSLILESASTNQTSMYLCASSPTTSGRPRGGELFFGEGSRLTVL.

This clonotype was counted a few times. The chain recombines TRBV29-1 with TRBJ2-5; D gene unclear. The CDR3 is 13 amino acids. V lost 7 bases to trimming and J lost 3 bases, with 15 bases between them. CDR1 SQVTM and CDR2 ANQGSEA come from the germline V gene. CDR3: CSAPVSAEETQYF. The CDR3 nucleotides read TGCAGCGCCCCGGTGTCGGCAGAAGAGACCCAGTACTTC.

This clonotype was detected a few times. This chain connects TRBV9 to TRBJ1-1, with D possibly matching TRBD1 (5 bases). Per the germline V gene, CDR1 is SGDLS and CDR2 is YYNGEE. The CDR3 is 14 residues long. The ends were cut back, 3 bases at V and 3 bases at J, with 12 bases in the middle. The chain's CDR3 is CASSAGGVHTEAFF. The CDR3, as DNA: TGTGCCAGCAGCGCTGGGGGGGTTCACACTGAAGCTTTCTTT.

This chain connects TRBV19 to TRBJ2-7, with 11 bases that match TRBD1. The CDR3 runs 19 residues. From germline, CDR1 is LNHDA and CDR2 SQIVND (reference sequence). After removal of 5 bases from V and 6 bases from J, the junction contained 21 bases not matched to a gene. CDR3 in DNA: TGTGCCAGTAGTGCCCAAAAGTGGACGGGGACAGGGGGTTTCTTCGAGCAGTACTTC. Its translation: CASSAQKWTGTGGFFEQYF.

The chain couples TRBV7-9 to TRBJ1-2; TRBD1 might be the D (5 bases). The CDR3 has 16 residues. Looked up from germline, CDR1 is SEHNR and CDR2 is FQNEAQ (reference sequence). V was cut by 5 bases and J by 0 bases, with 16 bases left in between. The CDR3 is CASSTAGGESNYGYTF. In DNA form, the CDR3 reads TGTGCCAGCAGCACCGCCGGGGGTGAATCTAACTATGGCTACACCTTC.

The chain is built from TRBV20-1 and TRBJ2-3; D is unresolved. Germline V gene sequence: CDR1 DFQATT, CDR2 SNEGSKA (reference sequence). The CDR3 is 13 amino acids. V was trimmed by 0 bases and J by 6 bases, leaving 10 bases between them. DNA of the CDR3: TGCAGTGCTAGAGATACATCTACTGATACGCAGTATTTT. Amino acid sequence: CSARDTSTDTQYF.

This clonotype was picked up a small number of times. The rearrangement uses TRBV2 and TRBJ2-2; a possible D gene is TRBD2 (6 bases). The CDR3 is 13 residues long. The germline V gene encodes CDR1 SNHLY and CDR2 FYNNEI. V lost 7 bases and J 2 bases, leaving 8 bases between the germline ends. The CDR3 DNA reads TGTGCCAGCATAACTAGCAACACCGGGGAGCTGTTTTTT. It specifies CASITSNTGELFF.

The chain combines TRBV4-1 with TRBJ2-2, with 8 bases matching TRBD1. Trimming removed 1 base from V and 6 bases from J; junction bases left unmatched: 7. CDR1 is MGHRA and CDR2 is YSYEKL in the germline V gene. This CDR3 is 16 amino acids long. The CDR3 DNA reads TGCGCCAGCAGCCAAGTTAACAGGGGGACGGCCGGGGAGCTGTTTTTT. Protein product: CASSQVNRGTAGELFF.

As regards this clonotype: With a much larger clone just one base away, this may be a read error. The chain has TRBV20-1 and TRBJ1-5; D unclear. Germline CDR1 reads DFQATT; CDR2 reads SNEGSKA (reference sequence). V lost 3 bases and J 10 bases, leaving 16 bases between the germline ends. The CDR3 runs to 13 residues. CDR3 in amino acids: CSASMGSGVPQHF. The CDR3 DNA follows: TGCAGTGCTAGTATGGGGAGCGGGGTTCCCCAGCATTTT.

The V and J genes are TRBV27 and TRBJ2-3; D call uncertain. Trimming took 3 bases from V and 5 from J, leaving 15 bases between them. The CDR3 has 15 amino acids. From germline, CDR1 is MNHEY and CDR2 SMNVEV (reference sequence). CDR3 loop: CASSLGVGIIDTQYF. Here the CDR3 DNA reads TGTGCCAGCAGTTTGGGTGTGGGGATAATAGATACGCAGTATTTT.

The chain is built from TRBV6-1 and TRBJ2-3; TRBD2 matches at 10 bases. Unmatched junction bases numbered 4, after V lost 3 bases and J lost 4 bases. The CDR3 sequence is 15 residues long. Germline CDR1 MNHNS, CDR2 SASEGT. CDR3 loop: CASSEVAGGADTQYF. CDR3 in DNA: TGTGCCAGCAGTGAGGTAGCGGGGGGTGCAGATACGCAGTATTTT.

This clonotype was counted between two and nine times. V gene TRBV11-2 combines with J gene TRBJ2-1; 10 positions match TRBD2. The CDR3 loop spans 16 amino acids. V lost 3 bases, J lost 5 bases, and 7 bases stayed unmatched. Per the germline V gene, CDR1 is SGHAT and CDR2 is FQNNGV. DNA of the CDR3: TGTGCCAGCAGCTTCCTGGCTAGCGGGAGAGACAATGAGCAGTTCTTC. Amino acids: CASSFLASGRDNEQFF. Full variable domain (rest looked up from reference TRBV11-2 and TRBJ2-1): EAGVAQSPRYKIIEKRQSVAFWCNPISGHATLYWYQQILGQGPKLLIQFQNNGVVDDSQLPKDRFSAERLKGVDSTLKIQPAKLEDSAVYLCASSFLASGRDNEQFFGPGTRLTVL.

The chain employs TRBV27 and TRBJ1-5; the D gene is possibly TRBD1 (5 bases). Germline V CDR1 and CDR2: MNHEY, SMNVEV (reference sequence). This CDR3 has 15 amino acids. V lost 6 bases and J lost 7, with 19 bases in between. CDR3 bases: TGTGCCAGCAGCCTGGGGGATCCTAAGGTGCAGCCCCAGCATTTT. Amino acids: CASSLGDPKVQPQHF.

The chain joins TRBV2 to TRBJ2-2; the D gene is possibly TRBD2 (6 bases). CDR3 length: 17 residues. Trimming removed 6 bases from V and 0 bases from J, with 17 bases in between. Germline V CDR1 and CDR2: SNHLY, FYNNEI. The chain's CDR3 is CASSLLGTPTNTGELFF. The CDR3 region has the DNA TGTGCCAGCAGCCTCCTAGGGACTCCCACGAACACCGGGGAGCTGTTTTTT.

The chain is built from TRBV9 and TRBJ2-5, with 11 bases matching TRBD1. J gave up 5 bases and V 4 bases, and 7 bases lay outside the gene matches. CDR3 size: 15 residues. Germline V gene sequence: CDR1 SGDLS, CDR2 YYNGEE. CDR3 DNA: TGTGCCAGCAGCAGCGGACAGGGGGCGCGGGAGACCCAGTACTTC. Protein sequence: CASSSGQGARETQYF.

This clonotype has a handful of counts. V gene TRBV11-2 combines with J gene TRBJ2-7; D remains ambiguous. The V end was cut by 4 bases, the J end by 4 bases, with 11 bases between. This CDR3 spans 13 amino acids. The germline V gene encodes CDR1 SGHAT and CDR2 FQNNGV. The CDR3 sequence is CASSSSVGYEQYF. CDR3 DNA: TGTGCCAGCAGCTCCTCGGTGGGATACGAGCAGTACTTC. Based on the CDR3 plus reference TRBV11-2 and TRBJ2-7, the full variable domain is EAGVAQSPRYKIIEKRQSVAFWCNPISGHATLYWYQQILGQGPKLLIQFQNNGVVDDSQLPKDRFSAERLKGVDSTLKIQPAKLEDSAVYLCASSSSVGYEQYFGPGTRLTVT.

This sequence joins TRBV20-1 and TRBJ2-1; 8 bases are a match to TRBD2. CDR1 and CDR2 (germline): DFQATT, SNEGSKA (reference sequence). This CDR3 contains 16 residues. Trimming took 3 bases from V and 1 from J; bases not matched to a gene: 8. The CDR3 DNA is TGCAGTGCTAGGGATATAGCGGGATGGTCCTACAATGAGCAGTTCTTC. Translation gives CSARDIAGWSYNEQFF.

This clonotype was detected many times. V and J are TRBV6-5 and TRBJ1-2; 7 nucleotides align to TRBD1. With V trimmed by 1 base and J by 7 bases, 9 bases remained unmatched. The CDR3 totals 15 residues. CDR1 MNHEY and CDR2 SVGAGI come from the germline V gene. The CDR3 is CASSYWTGDPRGYTF. Here the CDR3 DNA reads TGTGCCAGCAGTTACTGGACAGGAGACCCGCGTGGCTACACCTTC.

This clonotype was seen only a few times. This chain links TRBV10-2 with TRBJ2-4; 7 nucleotides line up with TRBD1. This CDR3 spans 16 amino acids. Germline-derived CDR1 and CDR2 are WSHSY and SAAADI. J lost 2 bases, V lost 3 bases, and 7 bases had no gene match. The CDR3: CASSDRTGESKNIQYF. The CDR3 nucleotides read TGCGCCAGCAGTGATCGAACAGGGGAATCCAAAAACATTCAGTACTTC.

This clonotype was found a few times. This chain uses TRBV11-2 with TRBJ2-2; possibly TRBD1 or TRBD2 for D (5 bases each). The CDR3 runs to 14 residues. Between the trimmed V and J ends, which lost 4 bases and 2 bases, there was a span of 8 bases. Looked up from germline, CDR1 is SGHAT and CDR2 is FQNNGV. In nucleotides, the CDR3 is TGTGCCAGCAGCTGGAGGACAAACACCGGGGAGCTGTTTTTT. Amino acid sequence: CASSWRTNTGELFF. Looking up the rest from reference TRBV11-2 and TRBJ2-2 gives the full variable domain: EAGVAQSPRYKIIEKRQSVAFWCNPISGHATLYWYQQILGQGPKLLIQFQNNGVVDDSQLPKDRFSAERLKGVDSTLKIQPAKLEDSAVYLCASSWRTNTGELFFGEGSRLTVL.

This chain connects TRBV4-1 to TRBJ1-5, with TRBD1 identical over 12 bases. CDR3 length: 17 residues. The V gene end was trimmed by 0 bases and the J gene end by 6 bases; junction bases not matched to a gene: 6. Per germline, CDR1 MGHRA and CDR2 YSYEKL. The chain's CDR3 is CASSQEWDRGLGQPQHF. The CDR3 DNA is TGCGCCAGCAGCCAAGAATGGGACAGGGGGCTTGGTCAGCCCCAGCATTTT.

The chain links TRBV4-1 to TRBJ2-3; 8 bases line up with TRBD2. CDR3 length: 17 amino acids. V dropped 0 bases and J dropped 4; count of bases not matched to a gene: 9. The germline V gene encodes CDR1 MGHRA and CDR2 YSYEKL. The CDR3 region is CASSQEGQAGVSDTQYF. The CDR3, as DNA: TGCGCCAGCAGCCAAGAAGGTCAAGCGGGAGTCTCAGATACGCAGTATTTT.

This chain joins TRBV12-3 or TRBV12-4 and TRBJ1-4, with 7 bases aligning to TRBD1. CDR3 length equals 15 residues. Trimming cost V 5 bases and J 5 bases; bases outside gene matches: 8. This chain's CDR3 is CASSRTGQLNEKLFF. The CDR3 DNA sequence: TGTGCCAGCAGTCGCACGGGACAGCTGAATGAAAAACTGTTTTTT.

This clonotype was counted between two and nine times. The J gene is TRBJ2-1, the V gene TRBV4-1; D remains unclear. V was pared by 2 bases and J by 1 base, with 3 bases between. Per the germline V gene, CDR1 is MGHRA and CDR2 is YSYEKL. The CDR3 totals 13 residues. DNA for the CDR3: TGCGCCAGCAGCCAAAATTCCTACAATGAGCAGTTCTTC. It translates to CASSQNSYNEQFF.